These 26 T cell receptor beta chains came from one sample sequenced in a study of blood T cell repertoires in COVID-19. Profiled with immunoSEQ multiplex PCR; TCRdb holds only in-frame clones, not every one. The sample has 150,000 to 200,000 clones; about 86% are singletons. Specimen: peripheral blood. Receptors were obtained from a woman aged 55-69 years with COVID-19, enrolled during active disease.

This chain connects TRBV7-2 to TRBJ2-3; the D is unclear. V lost 1 base to trimming and J lost 2 bases, with 4 bases between them. This CDR3 contains 13 residues. The V gene's germline CDR1 is SGHTA and CDR2 FQGNSA. The CDR3 DNA reads TGTGCCAGCAGCTTAGTAGACACAGATACGCAGTATTTT. It is translated as CASSLVDTDTQYF.

The chain couples TRBV7-9 to TRBJ2-4; TRBD1 is a possible D gene (5 bases). This CDR3 region has 12 residues. Trimming removed 5 bases from V and 5 bases from J, with 7 bases in between. Germline CDR1 reads SEHNR; CDR2 reads FQNEAQ (reference sequence). The CDR3 coding sequence is TGTGCCAGCAGCCCGACAGAAAACATTCAGTACTTC. This encodes CASSPTENIQYF.

The chain recombines TRBV27 with TRBJ2-7, with 8 bases aligning to TRBD2. The length of the CDR3 is 15 residues. The V and J ends lost 2 bases and 4 bases, in that order; junction bases with no gene match: 7. The V gene's germline CDR1 is MNHEY and CDR2 SMNVEV (reference sequence). The CDR3, as DNA: TGTGCCAGCAGTTTAAGGGCTAGCGGGTTGTACGAGCAGTACTTC. Protein sequence: CASSLRASGLYEQYF.

This rearrangement joins TRBV4-3 to TRBJ2-7; D is uncertain. The V end lost 2 bases, the J end lost 3 bases, and 8 bases lay between the germline ends. Germline V gene lookup returns CDR1 LGHNA and CDR2 YSLEER. There are 13 residues in the CDR3. The CDR3 sequence: CASSQQENYEQYF. CDR3 in DNA: TGCGCCAGCAGCCAACAAGAGAACTACGAGCAGTACTTC.

There are a few counts of this clone. This chain links TRBV30 with TRBJ1-2; D is unresolved. The CDR3 is 12 amino acids. V was trimmed by 4 bases and J by 0 bases, leaving 6 bases between them. The germline CDR1 and CDR2 sequences are GTSNPN and SVGIG (reference sequence). This CDR3 reads CAWIGTNYGYTF. The CDR3 DNA is TGTGCCTGGATCGGGACTAACTATGGCTACACCTTC.

The J gene is TRBJ1-2, the V gene TRBV2, with 7 bases matching TRBD1. CDR3 size: 14 residues. Germline V gene sequence: CDR1 SNHLY, CDR2 FYNNEI. Germline trimming cut 6 bases from V and 4 bases from J; bases unmatched to any gene: 8. The CDR3 DNA reads as TGTGCCAGCAGCCCTATAGGGGGCGTCTATGGCTACACCTTC. Its protein product is CASSPIGGVYGYTF.

CDR3 DNA sequence: TGTGCCAGCAGCCCGGAGGGGACTAGCGGGACGAGGGCAGATACGCAGTATTTT. This encodes CASSPEGTSGTRADTQYF. This chain links TRBV5-5 with TRBJ2-3; 13 bases align to TRBD2. V was pared by 4 bases and J by 4 bases, with 12 bases of the junction left unmatched. CDR3 length: 18 residues. Germline CDR1 and CDR2: SGHKS and YYEKEE (reference sequence).

The chain uses TRBV20-1 and TRBJ2-3; tentative D call: TRBD2 (7 bases). Germline CDR1 and CDR2: DFQATT and SNEGSKA (reference sequence). Trimming removed 3 bases from V and 0 bases from J, with 13 bases in between. CDR3 length equals 15 residues. The CDR3 reads CSASQGTTSTDTQYF. In nucleotides, the CDR3 is TGCAGTGCTAGTCAGGGGACTACAAGCACAGATACGCAGTATTTT.

This rearrangement joins TRBV6-5 to TRBJ2-7, with 7 positions matching TRBD1. Trimming at V came to 0 bases and at J to 2 bases, leaving 7 bases not matched to a gene. This CDR3 spans 16 amino acids. Germline lookup yields CDR1 MNHEY and CDR2 SVGAGI. CDR3 amino acids: CASSYSSLGTAYEQYF. DNA of the CDR3: TGTGCCAGCAGTTACTCTTCCCTCGGGACAGCCTACGAGCAGTACTTC.

The chain combines TRBV7-2 with TRBJ1-2; 9 bases fit TRBD1. Trimming cost V 3 bases and J 1 base; bases outside gene matches: 12. The V gene's germline CDR1 is SGHTA and CDR2 FQGNSA. The length of the CDR3 is 18 residues. DNA of the CDR3: TGTGCCAGCAGCTTCCGGGGACAGGGCCGCTCCTTTAACTATGGCTACACCTTC. It specifies CASSFRGQGRSFNYGYTF.

The chain joins TRBV11-3 to TRBJ2-1; 9 bases fit TRBD2. V was pared by 3 bases and J by 0 bases, with 9 bases of the junction left unmatched. The germline V gene has CDR1 SGHNT and CDR2 YENEEA. This CDR3 region has 18 residues. The CDR3 spells CASSLGSGGSSSYNEQFF. In DNA form, the CDR3 reads TGTGCCAGCAGCTTGGGTAGCGGGGGTTCTAGCTCCTACAATGAGCAGTTCTTC.

The V and J genes are TRBV5-8 and TRBJ2-3, with 7 positions matching TRBD1. Germline lookup yields CDR1 SGHTS and CDR2 YDEGEE. Trimming cost V 0 bases and J 0 bases; bases outside gene matches: 10. The CDR3 spans 18 residues. For the CDR3, the DNA is TGTGCCAGCAGCTTGGGAACAGGGGTCCATTCTAGCACAGATACGCAGTATTTT. This encodes CASSLGTGVHSSTDTQYF.

CDR3 DNA sequence: TGCAGCGTTGAAGCCCCCGGTGAGCAGTACTTC. Its translation is CSVEAPGEQYF. The V call is TRBV29-1, the J call TRBJ2-7; D remains ambiguous. CDR3 length equals 11 residues. Germline V gene data show CDR1 as SQVTM and CDR2 as ANQGSEA. V lost 1 base and J lost 7, with 8 bases in between.

The CDR3 DNA reads as TGTGCCAGCAGTTTACCTGGAGGGGGCTGGGACGAGCAGTACTTC. Its protein product is CASSLPGGGWDEQYF. The rearrangement uses TRBV28 and TRBJ2-7, with a weak D call TRBD1 (7 bases). Germline V gene sequence: CDR1 MDHEN, CDR2 SYDVKM. The CDR3 extends over 15 amino acids. V dropped 2 bases and J dropped 5 bases, with 16 bases sitting between them.

This chain links TRBV3-1 (or the pseudogene TRBV3-2) with TRBJ2-1; D is perhaps TRBD1 (5 bases). The CDR3 consists of 13 residues. Germline lookup yields CDR1 LGHDT and CDR2 YNNKEL (reference sequence). V was clipped by 2 bases and J by 10 bases, with 12 bases between them. The CDR3 region has the DNA TGTGCCAGCAGCCAAATCAGGGTTAGAGAGCAGTTCTTC. This encodes CASSQIRVREQFF.

The chain joins TRBV18 to TRBJ2-7; 8 bases fit TRBD2. The CDR3 sequence is 14 residues long. With 2 bases clipped from V and 6 bases from J, the junction kept 6 bases outside the gene matches. CDR1 KGHSH and CDR2 LQKENI come from the germline V gene. In nucleotides, the CDR3 is TGTGCCAGCTCACCAGGGGGACTAGTGGGCGAGCAGTACTTC. This sequence encodes CASSPGGLVGEQYF.

The chain recombines TRBV7-9 with TRBJ1-1; D is perhaps TRBD1 (6 bases). The germline V gene has CDR1 SEHNR and CDR2 FQNEAQ (reference sequence). V lost 0 bases and J lost 1, with 6 bases in between. This CDR3 spans 14 amino acids. CDR3 coding DNA: TGTGCCAGCAGCTTAGCCAGGGGGAACACTGAAGCTTTCTTT. It encodes CASSLARGNTEAFF. The full variable domain, rest sourced from reference TRBV7-9 and TRBJ1-1, is DTGVSQNPRHKITKRGQNVTFRCDPISEHNRLYWYRQTLGQGPEFLTYFQNEAQLEKSRLLSDRFSAERPKGSFSTLEIQRTEQGDSAMYLCASSLARGNTEAFFGQGTRLTVV.

This clone has just one count. This chain links TRBV9 with TRBJ1-4; D is ambiguous. The CDR3 sequence is 16 residues long. Trimming shortened V by 0 bases and J by 5 bases, and 14 bases separated the two germline ends. In germline, CDR1 is SGDLS, CDR2 YYNGEE. CDR3 nucleotide sequence: TGTGCCAGCAGCGTAGGACAACCGCGCCTCAATGAAAAACTGTTTTTT. Its translation: CASSVGQPRLNEKLFF.

This clone was counted between two and nine times. CDR3 sequence (DNA): TGCGCCAGCAGCCAAGATTCGTACTTAAATCAGCCCCAGCATTTT. It encodes CASSQDSYLNQPQHF. The rearrangement joins TRBV4-1 to TRBJ1-5; D is ambiguous. V was cut by 0 bases and J by 4 bases, with 10 bases left in between. Germline CDR1 is MGHRA and CDR2 is YSYEKL. CDR3 length: 15 residues.

V usage is TRBV10-3 and J usage is TRBJ2-5; D possibly corresponds to TRBD1 (8 bases). The CDR3 spans 14 residues. Deletions cut 10 bases from V and 3 bases from J, with 18 bases between. The germline CDR1 and CDR2 sequences are ENHRY and SYGVKD. CDR3 residues: CANSRTGREETQYF. The CDR3 DNA reads TGTGCCAACTCGAGGACAGGGAGGGAAGAGACCCAGTACTTC.

V usage is TRBV11-2 and J usage is TRBJ1-5; TRBD1 matches at 8 bases. Losses at the gene ends were 0 bases for V and 5 bases for J; bases not matched to a gene: 3. The CDR3 is 15 amino acids. Per germline, CDR1 SGHAT and CDR2 FQNNGV. CDR3: CASSLDGQGHQPQHF. The CDR3 DNA sequence: TGTGCCAGCAGCTTAGACGGACAGGGTCATCAGCCCCAGCATTTT. The full variable domain, its missing parts supplied by reference TRBV11-2 and TRBJ1-5, is EAGVAQSPRYKIIEKRQSVAFWCNPISGHATLYWYQQILGQGPKLLIQFQNNGVVDDSQLPKDRFSAERLKGVDSTLKIQPAKLEDSAVYLCASSLDGQGHQPQHFGDGTRLSIL.

The V gene is TRBV7-8, the J gene TRBJ2-7; D not resolved. With 0 bases removed from V and 3 bases from J, the gap between germline ends came to 6 bases. This CDR3 region has 13 residues. CDR1 is SGHVS, CDR2 FQNEAQ, per germline. CDR3: CASSLAFRYEQYF. For the CDR3, the DNA is TGTGCCAGCAGCTTAGCGTTTCGCTACGAGCAGTACTTC.

This chain joins TRBV12-3 or TRBV12-4 and TRBJ1-5, with TRBD1 identical over 7 bases. The CDR3 consists of 13 residues. J was trimmed by 11 bases and V by 7 bases; bases with no gene match: 11. The CDR3 DNA is TGTGCCAGCACCCGGACAGGTCTTGATTCCCAGCATTTT. It specifies CASTRTGLDSQHF.

This chain uses TRBV9 with TRBJ2-5; 12 bases match TRBD2. Trimming at V came to 3 bases and at J to 4 bases, leaving 7 bases not matched to a gene. The CDR3 runs to 16 residues. Looked up from germline, CDR1 is SGDLS and CDR2 is YYNGEE. CDR3 DNA sequence: TGTGCCAGCAGCGCCGGGTCTAGCGGGAGGGGAGAGACCCAGTACTTC. It yields the protein CASSAGSSGRGETQYF.

V and J are TRBV18 and TRBJ1-1; no firm D call. Germline V CDR1 and CDR2: KGHSH, LQKENI. Trimming pared 3 bases from V and 1 base from J, leaving 3 bases between. CDR3 length: 12 residues. The CDR3 is CASSPKNTEAFF. The CDR3 DNA follows: TGTGCCAGCTCACCTAAGAACACTGAAGCTTTCTTT.

This clone was picked up a small number of times. This rearrangement joins TRBV4-2 to TRBJ2-7; 8 bases line up with TRBD2. Per the germline V gene, CDR1 is LGHNA and CDR2 is YNFKEQ. V was clipped by 0 bases and J by 13 bases; unmatched bases: 8. The CDR3 has 13 amino acids. The CDR3: CASSQDSAGVRYF. The CDR3 bases are TGTGCCAGCAGCCAAGATTCAGCGGGAGTGCGTTACTTC.